The source of this TCR beta chain is a study of OX40 agonist ivuxolimab in advanced cancers. Study-wide points: Partly responding patients at 0.1-3.0 mg/kg showed some of the smallest clonal expansion. Mean expanded clone counts were higher in CD8+ than CD4+ T cells.

As concerns this clone: The antigen is unknown.

This CDR3 region has 11 residues. V dropped 6 bases and J dropped 8 bases, with 10 bases sitting between them. The germline V gene encodes CDR1 WSHSY and CDR2 SAAADI. Method: immunoSEQ multiplex PCR; TCRdb's copy keeps in-frame clones and lacks some. The sample shows fewer than 100,000 clones, 87% of them seen only once. This specimen consisted of CD4+ or CD8+ T cells sorted from blood, obtained in a trial of the OX40 agonist ivuxolimab. The clonotype originates from an adult with an advanced solid tumor such as melanoma, head and neck, liver or kidney cancer. The chain carries TRBV10-2 and TRBJ1-1; unclear D gene. The CDR3: CASRRGPEAFF. In DNA form, the CDR3 reads TGCGCCAGCAGACGGGGTCCAGAAGCTTTCTTT.